Sequencing of this T cell receptor beta chain was carried out in a study of cytomegalovirus exposure and HLA in healthy donors. Study-level results: A prior analysis recorded that most TCR beta V segments were productive about 87% or about 30% of the time. The classifier reportedly diagnosed cytomegalovirus status with high sensitivity and specificity.

Points on this clone: Its antigen is unknown.

V gave up 5 bases and J gave up 2 bases; unmatched junction bases: 7. Germline lookup yields CDR1 SNHLY and CDR2 FYNNEI. The CDR3 length is 15 residues. The PCR contained 60 Vbeta and 13 Jbeta primers. Per the original data handling: Roughly 10 million shared chains were among approximately 80 million unique TCR beta chains counted in a later analysis. Assay: immunoSEQ multiplex PCR; the TCRdb copy retains only in-frame clones and omits some. V, J and clone size are those of that table, while D and trimming were read from the DNA. The sample carries about 150,000 clones, roughly 83% recorded once. J is TRBJ1-2 and V is TRBV2; 8 nucleotides line up with TRBD1. This TCR derives from a human donor in good health. Input material: PBMCs. The CDR3 DNA reads TGTGCCAGCAGTCCACAGGGGGTCTTGAACTATGGCTACACCTTC. Translation gives CASSPQGVLNYGYTF.